Many counts were recorded for the clone carrying this TCR beta chain. Its specificity is unknown. The data derive from a study of cytomegalovirus exposure and HLA in healthy donors. At the level of the study: The approximately 710 first-cohort repertoires and the approximately 110 validation repertoires shared the same platform, a later analysis reported.

Germline CDR1 and CDR2: MNHEY and SMNVEV (reference sequence). The CDR3 spans 16 residues. J lost 0 bases, V lost 5 bases, and 4 bases had no gene match. Broader study findings: Three CMV-associated chains proved CMV antigen-specific in vitro. It was around 160 TCR beta chains that were listed as cytomegalovirus-associated.

Separate from the approximately 600-subject first cohort was the approximately 120-subject validation cohort, to which the donors belonged. Here immunoSEQ multiplex PCR was the method, and the copy in TCRdb shows in-frame clones only, minus some. Of 150,000 to 250,000 clones in the sample, 84% were seen once. The chain couples TRBV27 to TRBJ2-7, with 13 positions matching TRBD2. The receptor was derived from a woman in her twenties or thirties in good health and CMV-seropositive. What was sequenced was PBMCs. The CDR3 DNA is TGTGCCAGCAGTCTCGGACTAGCGGGGGTCTCCTACGAGCAGTACTTC. Its protein product is CASSLGLAGVSYEQYF.